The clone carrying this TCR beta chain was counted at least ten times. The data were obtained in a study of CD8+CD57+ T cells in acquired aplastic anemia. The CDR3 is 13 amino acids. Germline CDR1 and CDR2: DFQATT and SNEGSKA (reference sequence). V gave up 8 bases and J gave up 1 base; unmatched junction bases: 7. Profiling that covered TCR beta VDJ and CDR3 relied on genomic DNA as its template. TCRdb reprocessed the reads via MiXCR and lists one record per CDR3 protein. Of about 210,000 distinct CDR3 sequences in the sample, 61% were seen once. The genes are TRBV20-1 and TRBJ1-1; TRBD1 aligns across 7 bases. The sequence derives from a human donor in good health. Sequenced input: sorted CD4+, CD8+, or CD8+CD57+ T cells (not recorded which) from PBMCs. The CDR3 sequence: CSPLRTGNTEAFF. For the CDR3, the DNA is TGCAGTCCACTACGGACAGGGAACACTGAAGCTTTCTTT.